Included here is one T cell receptor beta chain sequence, with context. The record originates from a study of blood T cell repertoires in COVID-19. Study summary: PBMCs, B-cell-depleted T cells, or T cells provided the cDNA or gDNA that made up the material.

Assay: immunoSEQ multiplex PCR; the TCRdb copy retains only in-frame clones and omits some. There are about 200,000 clones in the sample; 81% occur only once, and about 9.8% lies in the top ten. Deletions cut 4 bases from V and 0 bases from J, with 7 bases between. Per germline, CDR1 LNHDA and CDR2 SQIVND (reference sequence). This CDR3 region has 13 residues. Study members were between roughly 18 and 90 years old and lived in 24 US regions. The chain couples TRBV19 to TRBJ2-7; D may be TRBD1 (6 bases). The origin of this receptor is a woman aged 45-59 years with acute COVID-19. Material: PBMCs or T cells enriched from blood (not recorded which). CDR3 amino acids: CASSKQGSYEQYF. The CDR3 DNA sequence: TGTGCCAGTAGTAAACAGGGCTCCTACGAGCAGTACTTC.